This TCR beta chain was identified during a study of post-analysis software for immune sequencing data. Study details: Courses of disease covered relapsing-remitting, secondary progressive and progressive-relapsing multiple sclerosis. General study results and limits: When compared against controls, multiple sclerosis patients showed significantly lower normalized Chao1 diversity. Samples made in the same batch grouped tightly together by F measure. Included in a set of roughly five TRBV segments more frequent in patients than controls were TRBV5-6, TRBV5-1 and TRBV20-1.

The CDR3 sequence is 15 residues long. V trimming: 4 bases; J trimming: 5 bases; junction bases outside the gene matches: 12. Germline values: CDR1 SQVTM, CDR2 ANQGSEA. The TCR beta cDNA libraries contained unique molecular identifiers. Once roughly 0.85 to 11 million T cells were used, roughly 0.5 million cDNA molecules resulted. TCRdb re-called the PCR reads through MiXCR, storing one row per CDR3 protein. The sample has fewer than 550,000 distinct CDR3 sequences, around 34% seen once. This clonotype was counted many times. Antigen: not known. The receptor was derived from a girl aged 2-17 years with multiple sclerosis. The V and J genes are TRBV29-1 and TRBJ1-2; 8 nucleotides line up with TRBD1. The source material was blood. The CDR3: CSVGPAGGTEYGYTF. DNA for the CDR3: TGCAGCGTTGGTCCGGCAGGGGGCACAGAGTATGGCTACACCTTC. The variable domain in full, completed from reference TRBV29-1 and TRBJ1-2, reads SAVISQKPSRDICQRGTSLTIQCQVDSQVTMMFWYRQQPGQSLTLIATANQGSEATYESGFVIDKFPISRPNLTFSTLTVSNMSPEDSSIYLCSVGPAGGTEYGYTFGSGTRLTVV.